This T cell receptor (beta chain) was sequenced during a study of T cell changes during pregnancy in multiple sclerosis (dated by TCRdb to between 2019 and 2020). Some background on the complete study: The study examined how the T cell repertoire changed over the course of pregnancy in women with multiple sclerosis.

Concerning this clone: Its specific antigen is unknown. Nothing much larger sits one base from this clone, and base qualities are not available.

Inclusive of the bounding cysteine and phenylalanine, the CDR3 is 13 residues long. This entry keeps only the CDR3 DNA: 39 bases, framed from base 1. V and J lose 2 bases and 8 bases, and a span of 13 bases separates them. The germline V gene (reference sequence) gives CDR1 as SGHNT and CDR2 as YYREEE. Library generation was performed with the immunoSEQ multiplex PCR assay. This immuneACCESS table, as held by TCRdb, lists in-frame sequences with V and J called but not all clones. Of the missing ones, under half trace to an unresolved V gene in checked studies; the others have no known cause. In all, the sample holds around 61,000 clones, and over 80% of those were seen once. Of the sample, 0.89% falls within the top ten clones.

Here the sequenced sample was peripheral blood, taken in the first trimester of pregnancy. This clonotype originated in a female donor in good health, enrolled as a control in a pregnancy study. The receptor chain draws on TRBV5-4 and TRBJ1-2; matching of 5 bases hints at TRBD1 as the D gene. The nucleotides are TGTGCCAGCAGCTTTCAGGGTATATGGGGCTACACCTTC. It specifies CASSFQGIWGYTF.